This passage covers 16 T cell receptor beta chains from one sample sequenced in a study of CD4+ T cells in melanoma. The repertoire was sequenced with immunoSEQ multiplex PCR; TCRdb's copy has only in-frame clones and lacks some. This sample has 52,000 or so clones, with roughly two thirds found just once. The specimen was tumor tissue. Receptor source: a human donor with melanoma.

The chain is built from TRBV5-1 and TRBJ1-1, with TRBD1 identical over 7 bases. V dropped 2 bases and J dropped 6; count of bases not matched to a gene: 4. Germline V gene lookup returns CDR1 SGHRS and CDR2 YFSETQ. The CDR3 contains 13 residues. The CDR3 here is CASSFTTGAEAFF. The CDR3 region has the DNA TGCGCCAGCAGCTTCACTACAGGGGCTGAAGCTTTCTTT.

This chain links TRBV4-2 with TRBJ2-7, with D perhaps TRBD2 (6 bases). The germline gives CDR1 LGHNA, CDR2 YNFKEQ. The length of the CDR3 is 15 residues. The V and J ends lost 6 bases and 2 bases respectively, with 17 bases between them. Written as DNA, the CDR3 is TGTGCCAGCAGTCGGACTCCGGAGGGACCCTACGAGCAGTACTTC. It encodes CASSRTPEGPYEQYF.

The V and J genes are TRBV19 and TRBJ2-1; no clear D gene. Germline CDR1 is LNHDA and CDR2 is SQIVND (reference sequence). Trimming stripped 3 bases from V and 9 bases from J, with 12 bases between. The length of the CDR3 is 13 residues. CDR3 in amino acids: CASSITVSGEQFF. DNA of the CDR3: TGTGCCAGTAGTATTACCGTTAGTGGTGAGCAGTTCTTC.

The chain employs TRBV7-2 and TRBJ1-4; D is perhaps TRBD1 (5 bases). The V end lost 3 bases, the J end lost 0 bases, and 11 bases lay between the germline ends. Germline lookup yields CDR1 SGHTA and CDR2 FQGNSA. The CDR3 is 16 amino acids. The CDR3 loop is CASSLDTQATNEKLFF. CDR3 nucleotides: TGTGCCAGCAGCTTGGACACACAGGCAACTAATGAAAAACTGTTTTTT.

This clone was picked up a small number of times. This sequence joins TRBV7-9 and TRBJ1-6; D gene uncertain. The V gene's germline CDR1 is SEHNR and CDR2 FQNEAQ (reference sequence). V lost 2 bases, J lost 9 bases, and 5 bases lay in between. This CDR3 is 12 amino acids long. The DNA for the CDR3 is TGTGCCAGCAGCTTAAAGGGTTCACCCCTCCACTTT. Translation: CASSLKGSPLHF.

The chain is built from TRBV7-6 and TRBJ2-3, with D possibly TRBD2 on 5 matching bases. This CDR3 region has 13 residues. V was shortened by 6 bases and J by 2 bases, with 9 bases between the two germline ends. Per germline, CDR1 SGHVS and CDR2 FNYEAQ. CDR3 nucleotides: TGTGCCAGCAGTTCGGGGTTCACAGATACGCAGTATTTT. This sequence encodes CASSSGFTDTQYF.

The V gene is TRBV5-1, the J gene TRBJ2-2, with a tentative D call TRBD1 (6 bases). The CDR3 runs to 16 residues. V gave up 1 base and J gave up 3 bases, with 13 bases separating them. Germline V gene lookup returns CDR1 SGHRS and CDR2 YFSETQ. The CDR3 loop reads CASSLPKDRDTGELFF. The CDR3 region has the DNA TGCGCCAGCAGCTTGCCAAAGGACAGAGACACCGGGGAGCTGTTTTTT.

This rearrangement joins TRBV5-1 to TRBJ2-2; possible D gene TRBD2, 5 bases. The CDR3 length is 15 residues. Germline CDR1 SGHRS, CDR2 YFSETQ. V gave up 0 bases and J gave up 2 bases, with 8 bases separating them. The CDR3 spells CASSLARTNTGELFF. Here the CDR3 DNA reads TGCGCCAGCAGCTTGGCCAGGACTAACACCGGGGAGCTGTTTTTT.

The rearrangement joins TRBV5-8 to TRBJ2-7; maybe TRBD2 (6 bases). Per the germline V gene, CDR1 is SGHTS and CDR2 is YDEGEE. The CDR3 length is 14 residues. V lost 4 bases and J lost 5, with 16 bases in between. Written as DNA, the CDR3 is TGTGCCAGCAGCCCGCCGGCGGGGTTCCACGAGCAGTACTTC. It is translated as CASSPPAGFHEQYF.

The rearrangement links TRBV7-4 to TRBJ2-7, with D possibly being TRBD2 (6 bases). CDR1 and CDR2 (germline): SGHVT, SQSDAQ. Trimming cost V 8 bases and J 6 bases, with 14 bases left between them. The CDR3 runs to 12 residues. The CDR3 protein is CASLPHGGEQYF. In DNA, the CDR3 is TGTGCCAGCCTCCCTCACGGGGGCGAGCAGTACTTC.

The CDR3 sequence: CAISDPSRGDPGYTF. The CDR3 nucleotides read TGTGCCATCAGTGATCCAAGTAGGGGGGATCCCGGCTACACCTTC. The V and J genes are TRBV10-3 and TRBJ1-2, with a weak D call TRBD1 (6 bases). The CDR3 spans 15 residues. With 3 bases removed from V and 8 bases from J, the gap between germline ends came to 19 bases. CDR1 ENHRY and CDR2 SYGVKD come from the germline V gene.

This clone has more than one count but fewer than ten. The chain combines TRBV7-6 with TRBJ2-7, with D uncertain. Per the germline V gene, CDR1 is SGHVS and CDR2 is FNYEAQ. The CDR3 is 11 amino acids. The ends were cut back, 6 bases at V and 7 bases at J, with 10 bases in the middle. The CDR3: CASSEFGEQYF. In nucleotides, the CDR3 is TGTGCCAGCAGTGAGTTCGGGGAGCAGTACTTC. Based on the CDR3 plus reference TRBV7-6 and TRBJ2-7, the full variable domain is GAGVSQSPRYKVTKRGQDVALRCDPISGHVSLYWYRQALGQGPEFLTYFNYEAQQDKSGLPNDRFSAERPEGSISTLTIQRTEQRDSAMYRCASSEFGEQYFGPGTRLTVT.

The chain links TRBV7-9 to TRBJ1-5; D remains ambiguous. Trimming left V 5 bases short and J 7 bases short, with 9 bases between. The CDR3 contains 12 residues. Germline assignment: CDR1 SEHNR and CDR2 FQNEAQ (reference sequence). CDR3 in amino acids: CASSHVGQPQHF. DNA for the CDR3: TGTGCCAGCAGCCACGTCGGGCAGCCCCAGCATTTT.

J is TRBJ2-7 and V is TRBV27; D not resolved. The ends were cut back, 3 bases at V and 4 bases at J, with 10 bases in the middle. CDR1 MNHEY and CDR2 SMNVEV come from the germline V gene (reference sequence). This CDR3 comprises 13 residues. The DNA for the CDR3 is TGTGCCAGCAGTTTCGGAGTTTTTTACGAGCAGTACTTC. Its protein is CASSFGVFYEQYF.

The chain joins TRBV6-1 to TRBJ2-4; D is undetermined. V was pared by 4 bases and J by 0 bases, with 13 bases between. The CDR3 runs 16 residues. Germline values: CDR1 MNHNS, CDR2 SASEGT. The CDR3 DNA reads TGTGCCAGCAGTGCGACAAGCCTGCTAGCCAAAAACATTCAGTACTTC. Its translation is CASSATSLLAKNIQYF.

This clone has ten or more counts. CDR3 sequence (DNA): TGTGCCAGCAGCCAAGCCGACAGTTTATTGCGTGGCTACACCTTC. It specifies CASSQADSLLRGYTF. The V gene is TRBV14, the J gene TRBJ1-2, with a weak D call TRBD1 (5 bases). The CDR3 has 15 residues. Germline-derived CDR1 and CDR2 are SGHDN and FVKESK. V was cut by 1 base and J by 7 bases, with 16 bases left in between. The whole variable domain, remainder taken from reference TRBV14 and TRBJ1-2, is EAGVTQFPSHSVIEKGQTVTLRCDPISGHDNLYWYRRVMGKEIKFLLHFVKESKQDESGMPNNRFLAERTGGTYSTLKVQPAELEDSGVYFCASSQADSLLRGYTFGSGTRLTVV.